Listed here is a single T cell receptor beta chain. There is no known antigen for this receptor. No qualities accompany the bases; no much larger clone lies one base away. One collaborating source in Seattle enrolled patients while the patients were actively infected and followed the patients over time throughout the course of disease. Whole blood was collected in K2EDTA tubes by collaborating institutions according to the institutions' own protocols. For TCRbeta analysis, collaborators shipped samples in one of three forms: frozen whole blood, isolated PBMCs, or DNA extracted from either of those sample types. This entry is derived from a study of blood T cell repertoires in COVID-19 (dated by TCRdb to 2019 to 2021). In terms of the full investigation: Samples covering the acute and convalescent phases of COVID-19 were provided by collaborators in the United States, Italy and Spain. A freely available public database, intended as a resource for researchers studying the immune response to SARS-CoV-2, is where the repertoires were released. A de-identified subject ID, COVID-19 status, age in years and sex were almost always included in the sample metadata. Where HLA class I and class II types were available, the types were taken from metadata supplied by the sample provider, not from assay-based typing. Samples were obtained from the ongoing ImmuneRACE study (first 160 participants) and from some 1,200 subjects provided by 6 global collaborators. The material from the prospective study consisted of cDNA or gDNA derived from T cells, B-cell-depleted T cells, or PBMCs. Deeply sampled blood TCRbeta repertoires from subjects exposed to, actively infected with, or recovered from COVID-19 were included in the dataset.

Broader findings and caveats from the paper: Clinical and demographic metadata were provided uncurated, with the amount varying by source and participant.

The germline V gene encodes CDR1 MNHEY and CDR2 SVGAGI. The cysteine opens and the phenylalanine closes a CDR3 of 13 amino acids. The CDR3 DNA has 39 bases and is translated from base 1. Relative to germline, V is 5 bases shorter and J is 4 bases shorter, with 11 bases between their ends. TCRbeta CDR3 regions were amplified from genomic DNA by means of the immunoSEQ Assay, a bias-controlled multiplex PCR. Per the source publication's procedure: Within the assay, amplification of reference gene primers was used to estimate how many nucleated cells each sample contained. Sequence reads were collapsed and filtered to measure the absolute abundance of every unique TCRbeta CDR3 rearrangement. Productive Simpson clonality was computed per sample as the square root of Simpson's diversity index over productive rearrangements. This is the immuneACCESS table as TCRdb keeps it, with only in-frame sequences that have V and J called. A part of the clones is gone; compared with another copy, unresolved V genes explain less than half, and the rest is unexplained. The V and J calls and clone size were taken over from that table, and D and trimming were inferred from the DNA. For this sample the table gives 270,000 or so clones, of which about 86% were detected only once. Clones ranked in the top ten supply approximately 12% of the sample.

This sequence uses TRBV6-5 and TRBJ1-2; no D gene call is confident. This TCR derives from a woman between 25 and 40 years old with COVID-19, enrolled during active disease. The sequenced sample consisted of peripheral blood. Here the CDR3 is given as CASSHPGSYGYTF. DNA sequence: TGTGCCAGCAGTCACCCCGGGAGCTATGGCTACACCTTC.